Shown below are 10 T cell receptor beta chains from a single sample sequenced in a study of blood T cell dynamics during melanoma immunotherapy. TCRdb keeps only in-frame clones here, not all; method: immunoSEQ multiplex PCR. The table includes almost 25,000 clones, roughly nine tenths detected once. The time point denotes: pre-treatment baseline. The sequenced sample was blood, obtained from a patient treated with checkpoint blockade. The receptors here all came from a human donor with melanoma.

This clone has just a few counts. V is TRBV6-6 and J is TRBJ2-5; 7 bases agree with TRBD1. Per germline, CDR1 MNHNY and CDR2 SVGAGI (reference sequence). The V and J ends lost 5 bases and 3 bases, in that order; junction bases with no gene match: 6. The CDR3 has 14 residues. In DNA, the CDR3 is TGTGCCAGCAGTCCTCGGGACAGAAAAGAGACCCAGTACTTC. This gives the protein CASSPRDRKETQYF.

Turning to this clone: At one end, the junction sequence differs from germline, possibly due to a read error. Here the CDR3 DNA reads TGTGCCAGCAGCTTATATGGGGGGTCCTACGAGCAGTACTTC. Translation gives CASSLYGGSYEQYF. V is TRBV28 and J is TRBJ2-7, with D perhaps TRBD2 (6 bases). Germline CDR1 reads MDHEN; CDR2 reads SYDVKM. The CDR3 loop spans 14 amino acids.

This sequence joins TRBV5-1 and TRBJ1-4; D not certain. The V gene lost 6 bases and the J gene lost 5 bases, with 11 bases spanning the gap. The CDR3 totals 13 residues. CDR1 is SGHRS and CDR2 is YFSETQ in the germline V gene. As DNA, the CDR3 is TGCGCCAGCAAAGTCCCCGGGAATGAAAAACTGTTTTTT. This gives the protein CASKVPGNEKLFF.

This clone was seen only once. The chain recombines TRBV7-8 with TRBJ2-7; D might be TRBD2 (12 bases). The CDR3 is 16 amino acids. With 5 bases removed from V and 6 bases from J, the gap between germline ends came to 23 bases. The germline V gene encodes CDR1 SGHVS and CDR2 FQNEAQ. CDR3 nucleotide sequence: TGTGCCAGCAGCGCCCGGACTAGCGGGACAGGGGGCGAGCAGTACTTC. Translating it yields CASSARTSGTGGEQYF.

This chain uses TRBV28 with TRBJ2-2, with 7 bases fitting TRBD2. CDR3 length equals 16 residues. Germline assignment: CDR1 MDHEN and CDR2 SYDVKM. Unmatched junction bases numbered 14, after V lost 6 bases and J lost 7 bases. The CDR3 is CASSLGSPRGVGELFF. The DNA of the CDR3 is TGTGCCAGCAGCCTTGGCAGCCCTCGGGGGGTCGGGGAGCTGTTTTTT. The variable domain in full, with the rest retrieved from reference TRBV28 and TRBJ2-2, is DVKVTQSSRYLVKRTGEKVFLECVQDMDHENMFWYRQDPGLGLRLIYFSYDVKMKEKGDIPEGYSVSREKKERFSLILESASTNQTSMYLCASSLGSPRGVGELFFGEGSRLTVL.

In its sample, this clone was seen once. The rearrangement uses TRBV18 and TRBJ2-4; no clear D. Trimming cost V 3 bases and J 8 bases, with 11 bases left between them. The germline CDR1 and CDR2 sequences are KGHSH and LQKENI. The CDR3 totals 13 residues. CDR3: CASSPPVGDIQYF. DNA of the CDR3: TGTGCCAGCTCACCGCCGGTGGGTGACATTCAGTACTTC.

The genes are TRBV5-1 and TRBJ2-1, with a possible D match to TRBD2 (6 bases). The ends were cut back, 1 base at V and 3 bases at J, with 11 bases in the middle. CDR1 and CDR2 from the germline V gene are SGHRS and YFSETQ. This CDR3 contains 15 residues. The DNA for the CDR3 is TGCGCCAGCAGCTTGTCGGGGGTTATCTACAATGAGCAGTTCTTC. The encoded protein is CASSLSGVIYNEQFF.

The V gene is TRBV19, the J gene TRBJ2-1; 7 bases are a match to TRBD2. The germline gives CDR1 LNHDA, CDR2 SQIVND (reference sequence). With V trimmed by 2 bases and J by 5 bases, 6 bases remained unmatched. This CDR3 comprises 15 residues. The CDR3 nucleotides are TGTGCCAGTAGTATATCCGGGAGGACCAACAATGAGCAGTTCTTC. This translates into CASSISGRTNNEQFF.

The genes are TRBV11-2 and TRBJ1-2; D unclear. This CDR3 is built from 14 residues. Trimming left V 6 bases short and J 2 bases short, with 13 bases between. The germline V gene has CDR1 SGHAT and CDR2 FQNNGV. CDR3 sequence: CASRIGPGNYGYTF. The DNA for the CDR3 is TGTGCCAGCAGGATCGGTCCGGGAAACTATGGCTACACCTTC.

The V and J genes are TRBV13 and TRBJ1-3; 12 bases match TRBD1. The length of the CDR3 is 18 residues. V trimming: 7 bases; J trimming: 3 bases; junction bases outside the gene matches: 13. The V gene's germline CDR1 is PRHDT and CDR2 FYEKMQ (reference sequence). The DNA of the CDR3 is TGTGCCAGCACGCAGGGACAGGGGGCCCTCGGATTTGGAAACACCATATATTTT. Translating it yields CASTQGQGALGFGNTIYF.